This entry lists 11 T cell receptor beta chains sequenced from one sample in a study of T cells in Graves' hyperthyroidism and ophthalmopathy. TCR beta CDR3 regions were amplified from RNA transcripts. First-round RT-PCR with HTBI primers amplified the TCR CDR3 region. TCRdb independently ran MiXCR on the multiplex PCR reads; one entry per CDR3 protein. The data show 150,000 or so distinct CDR3 sequences, approximately 9% seen once. Sample: blood. These TCRs come from a woman younger than 35 with Graves' hyperthyroidism that later progressed to Graves' ophthalmopathy.

The sample holds a few counts of this clonotype. The chain links TRBV5-4 to TRBJ2-7, with 12 bases identical to TRBD2. Germline lookup yields CDR1 SGHNT and CDR2 YYREEE (reference sequence). Losses at the gene ends were 3 bases for V and 4 bases for J; bases not matched to a gene: 5. CDR3 length: 15 amino acids. As DNA, the CDR3 is TGTGCCAGCAGCTACTCCGGGACTAGCGGGTACGAGCAGTACTTC. It yields the protein CASSYSGTSGYEQYF.

This clonotype was seen many times. The V gene is TRBV3-1, the J gene TRBJ2-1, with 7 bases that match TRBD1. J lost 9 bases, V lost 5 bases, and 4 bases had no gene match. The CDR3 has 12 residues. CDR1 LGHDT and CDR2 YNNKEL come from the germline V gene (reference sequence). Written as DNA, the CDR3 is TGTGCCAGCAGCGACAGGGATACTGAGCAGTTCTTC. Protein sequence: CASSDRDTEQFF.

This clonotype was seen repeatedly, ten times or more. This sequence joins TRBV11-2 and TRBJ2-4; D is unclear. CDR1 is SGHAT, CDR2 FQNNGV, per germline. The CDR3 is 13 amino acids. Trimming took off 0 bases at V and 7 bases at J, with 7 bases between the two ends. The CDR3: CASSLDHKNIQYF. CDR3 bases: TGTGCCAGCAGCTTAGATCATAAGAACATTCAGTACTTC.

This clonotype was seen repeatedly, ten times or more. This chain connects TRBV7-8 to TRBJ2-1; TRBD2 agrees at 14 bases. CDR1 and CDR2 from the germline V gene are SGHVS and FQNEAQ. V shed 4 bases and J 8 bases; nucleotides not matched to a gene: 10. This CDR3 has 17 residues. CDR3 sequence reads: CASSSGLAGVDNYEQFF. The CDR3 DNA reads TGTGCCAGCAGCTCGGGACTAGCGGGAGTTGATAACTATGAGCAGTTCTTC.

The rearrangement links TRBV2 to TRBJ1-5; TRBD1 might be the D (5 bases). CDR1 SNHLY and CDR2 FYNNEI come from the germline V gene. Trimming removed 4 bases at V and 6 bases at J, with 31 bases between. CDR3 size: 20 residues. CDR3 coding DNA: TGTGCCAGCAGTGGGTATGATGGCTTGGCAGGGCGGGAAAAAAGTCAGCCCCAGCATTTT. This encodes CASSGYDGLAGREKSQPQHF. The full variable domain, its missing parts supplied by reference TRBV2 and TRBJ1-5, is EPEVTQTPSHQVTQMGQEVILRCVPISNHLYFYWYRQILGQKVEFLVSFYNNEISEKSEIFDDQFSVERPDGSNFTLKIRSTKLEDSAMYFCASSGYDGLAGREKSQPQHFGDGTRLSIL.

This clonotype has a count of ten or more. This chain links TRBV7-2 with TRBJ2-7; 7 positions match TRBD1. CDR3 length equals 14 residues. The junction had 5 bases not matched to a gene; V was cut back by 3 bases and J by 3 bases. Germline values: CDR1 SGHTA, CDR2 FQGNSA. The CDR3 DNA is TGTGCCAGCAGCTTGACACAGGGGTTCTACGAGCAGTACTTC. Protein: CASSLTQGFYEQYF.

This clonotype was picked up one time. The gene calls are TRBV4-2 and TRBJ1-6; D unclear. The CDR3 runs to 16 residues. V was trimmed by 0 bases and J by 10 bases, leaving 16 bases between them. Germline loops: CDR1 LGHNA, CDR2 YNFKEQ. This CDR3 is CASSQDNRGRQSPLHF. Here the CDR3 DNA reads TGTGCCAGCAGCCAAGATAATCGGGGTCGGCAGTCACCCCTCCACTTT.

This clonotype was recorded many times. The chain joins TRBV5-1 to TRBJ1-1, with 8 bases aligning to TRBD1. Germline assignment: CDR1 SGHRS and CDR2 YFSETQ. V shed 4 bases, J shed 10 bases, and the junction held 12 bases outside the gene matches. This CDR3 is 14 amino acids long. The CDR3 sequence: CASSPEGTGLGAFF. The CDR3 DNA follows: TGCGCCAGCAGCCCGGAAGGGACAGGACTGGGAGCTTTCTTT. Variable domain in full (rest from reference TRBV5-1 and TRBJ1-1): KAGVTQTPRYLIKTRGQQVTLSCSPISGHRSVSWYQQTPGQGLQFLFEYFSETQRNKGNFPGRFSGRQFSNSRSEMNVSTLELGDSALYLCASSPEGTGLGAFFGQGTRLTVV.

V gene TRBV19 combines with J gene TRBJ2-7; 7 positions agree with TRBD1. The V segment lost 4 bases and the J segment 6 bases; nucleotides outside the gene matches: 9. This CDR3 has 14 amino acids. Germline assignment: CDR1 LNHDA and CDR2 SQIVND (reference sequence). The CDR3, as DNA: TGTGCCAGTAGTACGACAGGGTATTTTGTCGAGCAGTACTTC. This encodes CASSTTGYFVEQYF.

The chain couples TRBV6-2 or TRBV6-3 to TRBJ1-6; D possibly corresponds to TRBD1 (5 bases). The CDR3 loop spans 18 amino acids. Germline V gene lookup returns CDR1 MNHEY and CDR2 SVGEGT. The V gene lost 0 bases and the J gene lost 4 bases, with 16 bases spanning the gap. The CDR3 region is CASSYSTHGQLYNSPLHF. The CDR3 bases are TGTGCCAGCAGTTACTCCACACACGGACAATTGTATAATTCACCCCTCCACTTT.

About this clonotype: Possible read error: a much larger clone is one base away. The chain couples TRBV19 to TRBJ2-2, with D possibly being TRBD2 (5 bases). Germline values: CDR1 LNHDA, CDR2 SQIVND (reference sequence). The V end was cut by 5 bases, the J end by 7 bases, with 14 bases between. The CDR3 totals 14 residues. The DNA of the CDR3 is TGTGCCAGTAGTTCTAGCAGGCGGATCGGGGAGCTGTTTTTT. This sequence encodes CASSSSRRIGELFF.